Each of the 28 T cell receptor beta chains below was sequenced from the same sample in a study of siplizumab effects on memory and regulatory T cells. TCRdb's table, derived via immunoSEQ multiplex PCR, lists solely in-frame clones and lacks some. Altogether fewer than 85,000 clones are present, over 80% being singletons, with the ten largest covering more than 1.5%. The sample comprised Tregs sorted from blood. The origin of the receptors is a human donor in good health.

V is TRBV18 and J is TRBJ2-1; D uncertain. Germline CDR1 KGHSH, CDR2 LQKENI. Trimming removed 4 bases at V and 2 bases at J, with 6 bases between. The length of the CDR3 is 13 residues. CDR3 bases: TGTGCCAGCTCACGTAATACCTACAATGAGCAGTTCTTC. Its protein is CASSRNTYNEQFF.

The V call is TRBV30, the J call TRBJ2-7; 9 nucleotides line up with TRBD1. The CDR3 loop spans 14 amino acids. V shed 3 bases, J shed 4 bases, and the junction held 7 bases outside the gene matches. Germline values: CDR1 GTSNPN, CDR2 SVGIG (reference sequence). As DNA, the CDR3 is TGTGCCTGGAGGGTGACAGGGGGACGGTACGAGCAGTACTTC. Translating it yields CAWRVTGGRYEQYF.

The V gene is TRBV5-5, the J gene TRBJ1-5; D is unclear. CDR1 SGHKS and CDR2 YYEKEE come from the germline V gene (reference sequence). CDR3 length equals 14 residues. The ends were cut back, 2 bases at V and 2 bases at J, with 8 bases in the middle. Here the CDR3 DNA reads TGTGCCAGCAGCTTAGGAGGAGGCAATCAGCCCCAGCATTTT. Its protein is CASSLGGGNQPQHF.

In the case of this clone: This same CDR3 is encoded by further DNA sequences in the sample. V and J are TRBV27 and TRBJ1-1; a possible D gene is TRBD1 (5 bases). Trimming cost V 3 bases and J 3 bases, with 8 bases left between them. The CDR3 has 13 residues. Looked up from germline, CDR1 is MNHEY and CDR2 is SMNVEV (reference sequence). CDR3 nucleotides: TGTGCCAGCAGTTTCATAGGGGACACTGAAGCTTTCTTT. Its translation: CASSFIGDTEAFF.

CDR3 sequence (DNA): TGCAGCGTACTGACAGGGTCCCACGAGCAGTACTTC. Encoded protein: CSVLTGSHEQYF. This rearrangement joins TRBV29-1 to TRBJ2-7, with 7 bases matching TRBD1. The V segment lost 6 bases and the J segment 5 bases; nucleotides outside the gene matches: 7. The CDR3 loop spans 12 amino acids. Germline lookup yields CDR1 SQVTM and CDR2 ANQGSEA.

The chain couples TRBV27 to TRBJ2-7; TRBD2 agrees at 10 bases. After removal of 2 bases from V and 6 bases from J, the junction contained 7 bases not matched to a gene. The CDR3 extends over 15 amino acids. Germline V gene data show CDR1 as MNHEY and CDR2 as SMNVEV (reference sequence). This CDR3 reads CASSLGSGGWSEQYF. The CDR3, as DNA: TGTGCCAGCAGTTTAGGTAGCGGGGGGTGGAGCGAGCAGTACTTC.

The chain employs TRBV6-6 and TRBJ2-1; D possibly corresponds to TRBD1 (5 bases). Trimming removed 6 bases from V and 8 bases from J, with 11 bases in between. The CDR3 has 12 amino acids. CDR1 and CDR2 (germline): MNHNY, SVGAGI (reference sequence). CDR3: CASSNVQDEQFF. For the CDR3, the DNA is TGTGCCAGCAGCAATGTACAGGATGAGCAGTTCTTC.

In its sample, this clone was seen a few times. This sequence joins TRBV29-1 and TRBJ1-1, with no clear D. Germline values: CDR1 SQVTM, CDR2 ANQGSEA. The CDR3 is 10 residues long. V lost 5 bases to trimming and J lost 8 bases, with 9 bases between them. CDR3 amino acids: CSVIGMEAFF. The CDR3 bases are TGCAGCGTTATAGGTATGGAAGCTTTCTTT.

Note on this clone: In the same sample, other DNA sequences code for this CDR3. The chain uses TRBV18 and TRBJ2-7; D not resolved. The CDR3 has 12 residues. Between the trimmed V and J ends, which lost 6 bases and 0 bases, there was a span of 6 bases. The germline gives CDR1 KGHSH, CDR2 LQKENI. CDR3 in amino acids: CASSPSSYEQYF. CDR3 nucleotide sequence: TGTGCCAGCTCCCCCTCCTCCTACGAGCAGTACTTC.

This clone was recorded a few times. The V gene is TRBV29-1, the J gene TRBJ1-1; D possibly corresponds to TRBD1 (5 bases). This CDR3 region has 14 residues. The V end lost 5 bases, the J end lost 3 bases, and 16 bases lay between the germline ends. CDR1 SQVTM and CDR2 ANQGSEA come from the germline V gene. CDR3 DNA: TGCAGCGTTACCTGGGGGGGACCAGACACTGAAGCTTTCTTT. Its protein product is CSVTWGGPDTEAFF.

The rearrangement joins TRBV11-2 to TRBJ2-3, with a tentative D call TRBD2 (5 bases). The CDR3 runs 16 residues. V was shortened by 5 bases and J by 3 bases, with 18 bases between the two germline ends. The germline V gene has CDR1 SGHAT and CDR2 FQNNGV. The CDR3 is CASSQREWRRTDTQYF. The CDR3 DNA follows: TGTGCCAGCAGCCAAAGAGAATGGCGGAGGACAGATACGCAGTATTTT.

The rearrangement joins TRBV13 to TRBJ2-3, with 13 positions matching TRBD2. J lost 2 bases, V lost 5 bases, and 4 bases had no gene match. The CDR3 is 16 amino acids. Germline values: CDR1 PRHDT, CDR2 FYEKMQ (reference sequence). The CDR3 region has the DNA TGTGCCAGCAGCCGCGGGACTAGCGGGATCACAGATACGCAGTATTTT. Protein product: CASSRGTSGITDTQYF.

In DNA form, the CDR3 reads TGTGCCAGCAGCGTAGTCAGGCCGAACACTGAAGCTTTCTTT. Protein product: CASSVVRPNTEAFF. The genes are TRBV9 and TRBJ1-1; D ambiguous. With 0 bases removed from V and 1 base from J, the gap between germline ends came to 7 bases. In germline, CDR1 is SGDLS, CDR2 YYNGEE. The CDR3 consists of 14 residues.

V and J are TRBV9 and TRBJ1-4; 10 bases are shared with TRBD1. Germline CDR1 reads SGDLS; CDR2 reads YYNGEE. Trimming cost V 4 bases and J 5 bases; bases outside gene matches: 5. This CDR3 comprises 15 residues. In nucleotides, the CDR3 is TGTGCCAGCAGCCCGCGGACAGGGGGGAATGAAAAACTGTTTTTT. This gives the protein CASSPRTGGNEKLFF.

This clone came up once. V usage is TRBV19 and J usage is TRBJ2-7; 8 bases map to TRBD1. V was clipped by 6 bases and J by 0 bases; unmatched bases: 7. The CDR3 has 15 amino acids. CDR1 and CDR2 (germline): LNHDA, SQIVND (reference sequence). CDR3 region: CASSQWTGFSYEQYF. CDR3 sequence (DNA): TGTGCCAGTAGCCAATGGACAGGGTTCTCCTACGAGCAGTACTTC.

The V call is TRBV7-8, the J call TRBJ1-2; D possibly corresponds to TRBD1 (5 bases). V gave up 1 base and J gave up 8 bases, with 14 bases separating them. Per the germline V gene, CDR1 is SGHVS and CDR2 is FQNEAQ. This CDR3 is built from 14 residues. The CDR3 loop reads CASSLGGAADGYTF. CDR3 nucleotide sequence: TGTGCCAGCAGCTTAGGTGGGGCAGCCGACGGCTACACCTTC. The full variable domain, rest sourced from reference TRBV7-8 and TRBJ1-2, is GAGVSQSPRYKVAKRGQDVALRCDPISGHVSLFWYQQALGQGPEFLTYFQNEAQLDKSGLPSDRFFAERPEGSVSTLKIQRTQQEDSAVYLCASSLGGAADGYTFGSGTRLTVV.

The chain links TRBV29-1 to TRBJ2-6; possible D gene TRBD1, 6 bases. Germline CDR1 is SQVTM and CDR2 is ANQGSEA. The length of the CDR3 is 17 residues. V was clipped by 8 bases and J by 0 bases, with 20 bases between them. CDR3 residues: CSILQGTTLSGANVLTF. CDR3 DNA: TGCAGCATCCTCCAGGGGACAACACTCTCTGGGGCCAACGTCCTGACTTTC.

The V and J genes are TRBV9 and TRBJ1-1, with D uncertain. The V end lost 4 bases, the J end lost 1 base, and 11 bases lay between the germline ends. This CDR3 spans 14 amino acids. From germline, CDR1 is SGDLS and CDR2 YYNGEE. CDR3 region: CASSPRTENTEAFF. CDR3 coding DNA: TGTGCCAGCAGCCCTCGGACCGAGAACACTGAAGCTTTCTTT.

This chain uses TRBV21-1 with TRBJ2-7. TRBV21-1 is annotated as a pseudogene. This CDR3 region has 10 residues. DNA of the CDR3: TGTGCCAGCAGCAAAGCGGTGGAAAGATTC. Translation gives CASSKAVERF.

The CDR3 is CATSRDPGMWNEQFF. CDR3 coding DNA: TGTGCCACCAGCAGAGATCCGGGGATGTGGAATGAGCAGTTCTTC. The chain uses TRBV15 and TRBJ2-1, with TRBD2 as a possible D gene (5 bases). CDR3 length equals 15 residues. Between the trimmed V and J ends, which lost 0 bases and 7 bases, there was a span of 13 bases. Germline CDR1 LNHNV, CDR2 YYDKDF (reference sequence).

The gene calls are TRBV19 and TRBJ2-7; D uncertain. V was shortened by 3 bases and J by 1 base, with 10 bases between the two germline ends. Germline assignment: CDR1 LNHDA and CDR2 SQIVND (reference sequence). This CDR3 has 14 amino acids. CDR3 amino acids: CASSIHAVSYEQYF. As DNA, the CDR3 is TGTGCCAGTAGTATTCATGCGGTTTCCTACGAGCAGTACTTC.

The genes are TRBV6-5 and TRBJ1-2, with D perhaps TRBD1 (6 bases). Germline CDR1 MNHEY, CDR2 SVGAGI. This CDR3 has 14 amino acids. V was clipped by 9 bases and J by 7 bases, with 21 bases between them. The CDR3 bases are TGTGCCAGTACCAGGACAGCGACGTCGGGTGGCTACACCTTC. This codes for CASTRTATSGGYTF.

The V gene is TRBV19, the J gene TRBJ1-4, with D possibly TRBD1 on 5 matching bases. The CDR3 is 15 amino acids. V shed 4 bases and J shed 3 bases, with 12 bases lying between them. The germline CDR1 and CDR2 sequences are LNHDA and SQIVND (reference sequence). This chain's CDR3 is CASSSGTAANEKLFF. CDR3 in DNA: TGTGCCAGTAGTAGTGGGACGGCCGCTAATGAAAAACTGTTTTTT.

The chain links TRBV12-5 to TRBJ1-6; 10 nucleotides line up with TRBD1. CDR3 length: 15 residues. After removal of 6 bases from V and 7 bases from J, the junction contained 6 bases not matched to a gene. Germline V gives CDR1 LGHNT, CDR2 FRNRAP. The CDR3, as DNA: TGTGCTAGTGGCCCGCCGGGACAGGGGAATTCACCCCTCCACTTT. It specifies CASGPPGQGNSPLHF.

This clone occurred a few times. The chain employs TRBV7-9 and TRBJ1-2; tentatively, D is TRBD1 (6 bases). The CDR3 has 13 amino acids. The V end lost 2 bases, the J end lost 5 bases, and 9 bases lay between the germline ends. Germline V CDR1 and CDR2: SEHNR, FQNEAQ (reference sequence). The CDR3 sequence: CASSLPTGYGYTF. CDR3 DNA sequence: TGTGCCAGCAGCTTACCAACAGGGTATGGCTACACCTTC.

The genes are TRBV7-6 and TRBJ2-7; D possibly matches TRBD1 or TRBD2 (5 bases each). V shed 0 bases and J shed 6 bases, with 15 bases lying between them. This CDR3 region has 15 residues. The germline V gene has CDR1 SGHVS and CDR2 FNYEAQ. The CDR3 reads CASSLARAGLGEQYF. The CDR3, as DNA: TGTGCCAGCAGCTTAGCGCGGGCAGGGCTTGGCGAGCAGTACTTC.

The gene calls are TRBV30 and TRBJ2-6, with 7 bases fitting TRBD1. The CDR3 totals 21 residues. Germline CDR1 and CDR2: GTSNPN and SVGIG (reference sequence). With V trimmed by 4 bases and J by 0 bases, 21 bases remained unmatched. CDR3 nucleotides: TGTGCCTGGACGCAATCTCCCGGGACAGTCTCTATTCTCTCTGGGGCCAACGTCCTGACTTTC. Translation gives CAWTQSPGTVSILSGANVLTF.

The rearrangement joins TRBV4-2 to TRBJ2-7; maybe TRBD2 (6 bases). The CDR3 length is 11 residues. Germline CDR1 LGHNA, CDR2 YNFKEQ. The V gene lost 3 bases and the J gene lost 9 bases, with 9 bases spanning the gap. This CDR3 is CASSQEGGQYF. The CDR3 bases are TGTGCCAGCAGCCAGGAGGGAGGGCAGTACTTC.